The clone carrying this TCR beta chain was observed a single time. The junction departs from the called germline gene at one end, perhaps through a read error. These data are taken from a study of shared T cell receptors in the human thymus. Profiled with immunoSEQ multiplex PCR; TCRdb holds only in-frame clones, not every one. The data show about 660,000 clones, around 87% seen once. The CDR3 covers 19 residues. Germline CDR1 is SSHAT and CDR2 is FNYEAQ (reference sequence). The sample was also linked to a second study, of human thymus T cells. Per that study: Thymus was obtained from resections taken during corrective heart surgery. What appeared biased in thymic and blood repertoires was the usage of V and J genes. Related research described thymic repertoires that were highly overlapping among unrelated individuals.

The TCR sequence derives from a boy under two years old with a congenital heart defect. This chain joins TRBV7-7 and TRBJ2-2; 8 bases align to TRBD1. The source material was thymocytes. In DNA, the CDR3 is TGTGCTAGCAGCTTGATGGGGAAACCGGGACAGGAACCTACCGGGGAGCTGTTTTTT. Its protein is CASSLMGKPGQEPTGELFF. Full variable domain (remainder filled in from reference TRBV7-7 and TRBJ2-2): GAGVSQSPRYKVTKRGQDVTLRCDPISSHATLYWYQQALGQGPEFLTYFNYEAQPDKSGLPSDRFSAERPEGSISTLTIQRTEQRDSAMYRCASSLMGKPGQEPTGELFFGEGSRLTVL.